Following are 20 T cell receptor beta chains from one sample sequenced in a study of monozygotic twins with inflammatory bowel disease. TCRdb reanalyzed the 5' RACE reads, giving one entry per CDR3 protein sequence and no DNA. The sample's table shows about 150,000 distinct CDR3 sequences. Sequencing was done on a sample of blood. These receptor sequences come from a human donor with ulcerative colitis or Crohn's disease, or a healthy co-twin of an affected twin (not recorded which).

The chain is built from TRBV30 and TRBJ2-7; TCRdb picks TRBD1, but there is no DNA to check that call. This CDR3 has 13 residues. The germline gives CDR1 GTSNPN, CDR2 SVGIG (reference sequence). The CDR3 loop is CAWSVKGGYEQYF.

The genes are TRBV20-1 and TRBJ2-1; TCRdb selects TRBD2, and the lack of DNA leaves this call unchecked. The CDR3 length is 16 residues. Germline V CDR1 and CDR2: DFQATT, SNEGSKA (reference sequence). CDR3 sequence reads: CSARDWASGRHHEQFF.

The V gene is TRBV7-6, the J gene TRBJ1-4; the D call of TRBD1 rests on TCRdb alone, since no DNA is present to check it. CDR1 SGHVS and CDR2 FNYEAQ come from the germline V gene. CDR3 length equals 15 residues. CDR3 loop: CASSLSGATNEKLFF.

This rearrangement joins TRBV6-4 to TRBJ2-7; no DNA is available, so the TRBD1 call from TCRdb remains unchecked. Germline V gene data show CDR1 as MRHNA and CDR2 as SNTAGT. This CDR3 comprises 13 residues. The CDR3 protein is CASKGTVVYEQYF.

The chain uses TRBV9 and TRBJ1-2; the TCRdb call, TRBD1, lacks DNA for checking. CDR1 is SGDLS, CDR2 YYNGEE, per germline. The CDR3 extends over 14 amino acids. The CDR3 is CASSTPDRAYGYTF.

The chain links TRBV5-1 to TRBJ2-7; TCRdb reports TRBD1, a call that lacks DNA to check it against. CDR3 length: 16 amino acids. Per the germline V gene, CDR1 is SGHRS and CDR2 is YFSETQ. The CDR3 spells CASSLVWDRGRHEQYF.

The V gene is TRBV11-2, the J gene TRBJ1-5; TCRdb selects TRBD1, and the lack of DNA leaves this call unchecked. CDR1 SGHAT and CDR2 FQNNGV come from the germline V gene. The CDR3 length is 13 residues. This CDR3 is CASSPDRSTPQHF.

The CDR3 protein is CASNKDRPPYEQYF. The chain is built from TRBV25-1 and TRBJ2-7; TCRdb proposes TRBD1, but this gene call is untestable without DNA. The CDR3 length is 14 residues. Germline loops: CDR1 MGHDK, CDR2 SYGVNS.

This sequence joins TRBV28 and TRBJ2-5. The germline V gene encodes CDR1 MDHEN and CDR2 SYDVKM. The CDR3 covers 14 residues. CDR3 amino acids: CASSLFQKGETQYF.

The gene calls are TRBV15 and TRBJ1-2. The germline V gene has CDR1 LNHNV and CDR2 YYDKDF (reference sequence). The CDR3 extends over 17 amino acids. The chain's CDR3 is CATSRAKGQVANYGYTF.

V usage is TRBV25-1 and J usage is TRBJ2-3. Germline values: CDR1 MGHDK, CDR2 SYGVNS. The CDR3 length is 14 residues. CDR3 residues: CASSESGISHTQYF.

The chain links TRBV30 to TRBJ2-5; without DNA, the TCRdb call of TRBD2 cannot be checked. This CDR3 has 14 residues. CDR1 and CDR2 (germline): GTSNPN, SVGIG (reference sequence). CDR3 in amino acids: CASKVAVGVETQYF.

The rearrangement links TRBV20-1 to TRBJ2-2; no DNA is available, so the TRBD1 call from TCRdb remains unchecked. The CDR3 is 12 amino acids. The germline V gene has CDR1 DFQATT and CDR2 SNEGSKA (reference sequence). CDR3 sequence reads: CVGQGATGELFF.

The CDR3 protein is CAISSDRGANQPQHF. The V call is TRBV7-2, the J call TRBJ1-5; with no DNA, the TCRdb D assignment of TRBD1 cannot be verified. This CDR3 comprises 15 residues. The germline gives CDR1 SGHTA, CDR2 FQGNSA.

The rearrangement joins TRBV30 to TRBJ1-2; TCRdb calls TRBD1, which cannot be checked without DNA. The CDR3 runs to 13 residues. Germline-derived CDR1 and CDR2 are GTSNPN and SVGIG (reference sequence). The CDR3 region is CAWAQGADDGYTF.

This chain links TRBV7-9 with TRBJ2-1; the D call from TCRdb, TRBD1, cannot be confirmed without DNA. The length of the CDR3 is 16 residues. In germline, CDR1 is SEHNR, CDR2 FQNEAQ (reference sequence). Here the CDR3 reads CASSSGPGQGGNEQFF. The full variable domain, completed using reference TRBV7-9 and TRBJ2-1, is DTGVSQNPRHKITKRGQNVTFRCDPISEHNRLYWYRQTLGQGPEFLTYFQNEAQLEKSRLLSDRFSAERPKGSFSTLEIQRTEQGDSAMYLCASSSGPGQGGNEQFFGPGTRLTVL.

The rearrangement links TRBV3-1 to TRBJ1-2; TCRdb designates TRBD1, a call that cannot be tested without DNA. Germline CDR1 LGHDT, CDR2 YNNKEL (reference sequence). This CDR3 is 14 amino acids long. This CDR3 reads CASSLTTGDYGYTF.

The rearrangement joins TRBV10-1 to TRBJ1-5; lacking DNA, the TRBD1 call made by TCRdb goes unchecked. The CDR3 length is 13 residues. Germline CDR1 is WNHNN and CDR2 is SYGVQD (reference sequence). The CDR3 loop reads CASSAGDDQPQHF.

The chain joins TRBV20-1 to TRBJ1-4; TCRdb's D call, TRBD1, is unchecked because there is no DNA. From germline, CDR1 is DFQATT and CDR2 SNEGSKA (reference sequence). This CDR3 has 14 residues. CDR3 protein: CSARDIGGDEKLFF.

The rearrangement uses TRBV7-6 and TRBJ2-5; checking the TCRdb D call of TRBD2 is not possible without DNA. The CDR3 runs 15 residues. CDR1 is SGHVS, CDR2 FNYEAQ, per germline. The CDR3 is CASSLAGGGLETQYF.